The 32 T cell receptor beta chains given below trace back to one sample, sequenced in a study of cytomegalovirus exposure and HLA in healthy donors. PCR employed 60 Vbeta and 13 Jbeta primers. Profiled with immunoSEQ multiplex PCR; TCRdb holds only in-frame clones, not every one. The sample carries 150,000 to 200,000 clones, more than 65% recorded once. The specimen was PBMCs. These receptors originate from a woman in her 30s in good health and CMV-seronegative.

The CDR3 is CASSMTGRIRDYGYTF. CDR3 in DNA: TGTGCCAGCAGCATGACAGGACGAATCCGAGATTATGGCTACACCTTC. The chain is built from TRBV5-6 and TRBJ1-2, with D tentatively TRBD1 (6 bases). Trimming stripped 4 bases from V and 5 bases from J, with 21 bases between. Germline V gene sequence: CDR1 SGHDT, CDR2 YYEEEE. The CDR3 length is 16 residues.

The V call is TRBV27, the J call TRBJ2-2; 10 bases are shared with TRBD1. J lost 3 bases, V lost 5 bases, and 3 bases had no gene match. This CDR3 contains 15 residues. Germline CDR1 MNHEY, CDR2 SMNVEV (reference sequence). The CDR3 DNA follows: TGTGCCAGCAGTGACAGGGGGCGATACACCGGGGAGCTGTTTTTT. Its protein product is CASSDRGRYTGELFF.

V is TRBV30 and J is TRBJ2-1, with D possibly being TRBD2 (6 bases). V lost 0 bases, J lost 7 bases, and 13 bases lay in between. Germline V lookup: CDR1 GTSNPN, CDR2 SVGIG (reference sequence). CDR3 length: 14 residues. For the CDR3, the DNA is TGTGCCTGGAGTGTGATGCTAGGGAGGAATGAGCAGTTCTTC. This sequence encodes CAWSVMLGRNEQFF.

CDR3 in amino acids: CAWSWGGRTEAFF. CDR3 in DNA: TGTGCCTGGAGTTGGGGGGGTCGAACTGAAGCTTTCTTT. The chain has TRBV30 and TRBJ1-1, with TRBD1 as a possible D gene (5 bases). From germline, CDR1 is GTSNPN and CDR2 SVGIG (reference sequence). The CDR3 spans 13 residues. Trimming removed 2 bases from V and 5 bases from J, with 12 bases in between.

This clone was picked up one time. This chain joins TRBV18 and TRBJ2-1, with 7 bases that match TRBD1. The germline gives CDR1 KGHSH, CDR2 LQKENI. With V trimmed by 1 base and J by 6 bases, 6 bases remained unmatched. The CDR3 runs 15 residues. CDR3 nucleotides: TGTGCCAGCTCACCACTGGGACAGTGCATCAATGAGCAGTTCTTC. Its protein is CASSPLGQCINEQFF. The full variable domain, in which reference TRBV18 and TRBJ2-1 provide the parts outside the CDR3, is NAGVMQNPRHLVRRRGQEARLRCSPMKGHSHVYWYRQLPEEGLKFMVYLQKENIIDESGMPKERFSAEFPKEGPSILRIQQVVRGDSAAYFCASSPLGQCINEQFFGPGTRLTVL.

The V call is TRBV5-4, the J call TRBJ2-7; 8 bases map to TRBD2. The CDR3 totals 17 residues. J was trimmed by 1 base and V by 1 base; bases with no gene match: 10. Germline assignment: CDR1 SGHNT and CDR2 YYREEE (reference sequence). CDR3 amino acids: CASSLMESGGHSYEQYF. In DNA form, the CDR3 reads TGTGCCAGCAGCTTGATGGAAAGCGGGGGACATTCCTACGAGCAGTACTTC.

The chain joins TRBV7-3 to TRBJ2-1; D is undetermined. The germline V gene has CDR1 SGHTA and CDR2 FQGTGA. Trimming took 5 bases from V and 6 from J, leaving 14 bases between them. The CDR3 covers 14 residues. The CDR3 here is CASSLYATGNEQFF. The CDR3 nucleotides are TGTGCCAGCAGCCTGTACGCGACGGGCAATGAGCAGTTCTTC.

This clone was found once. The chain couples TRBV4-1 to TRBJ2-1; 14 bases line up with TRBD2. The V gene's germline CDR1 is MGHRA and CDR2 YSYEKL. The CDR3 spans 17 residues. Losses at the gene ends were 3 bases for V and 5 bases for J; bases not matched to a gene: 6. The CDR3 loop reads CASSQAGLAGENNEQFF. The CDR3 DNA reads TGCGCCAGCAGCCAGGCGGGACTAGCGGGGGAGAACAATGAGCAGTTCTTC.

The chain carries TRBV29-1 and TRBJ1-5, with TRBD1 matching 9 bases. The CDR3 is 15 residues long. Trimming took 6 bases from V and 6 from J; bases not matched to a gene: 12. Per the germline V gene, CDR1 is SQVTM and CDR2 is ANQGSEA. The CDR3, as DNA: TGCAGCGTAACCGACACAGGGGGCGCGGGTCAGCCCCAGCATTTT. It encodes CSVTDTGGAGQPQHF.

This clone appeared a few times. The V call is TRBV29-1, the J call TRBJ1-5; possibly TRBD1 for D (5 bases). Per germline, CDR1 SQVTM and CDR2 ANQGSEA. The CDR3 runs 13 residues. V was clipped by 6 bases and J by 7 bases, with 16 bases between them. The CDR3 sequence: CSVGDSRRQPQHF. The CDR3 nucleotides read TGCAGCGTAGGGGACTCTAGGAGGCAGCCCCAGCATTTT.

This chain uses TRBV28 with TRBJ1-5; maybe TRBD1 (5 bases). Trimming pared 4 bases from V and 1 base from J, leaving 11 bases between. Germline CDR1 is MDHEN and CDR2 is SYDVKM. This CDR3 has 15 amino acids. The CDR3 sequence is CASSSPGRSNQPQHF. The CDR3 DNA follows: TGTGCCAGCAGTTCCCCAGGGAGGAGCAATCAGCCCCAGCATTTT.

V gene TRBV27 combines with J gene TRBJ2-1; 9 positions match TRBD1. CDR1 and CDR2 from the germline V gene are MNHEY and SMNVEV (reference sequence). V shed 7 bases, J shed 6 bases, and the junction held 10 bases outside the gene matches. The CDR3 spans 15 residues. The CDR3 DNA follows: TGTGCCAGCACCCACAGGGGGCCAGCACCCAATGAGCAGTTCTTC. Protein sequence: CASTHRGPAPNEQFF.

This chain links TRBV6-6 with TRBJ2-5; 8 positions match TRBD2. After removal of 6 bases from V and 1 base from J, the junction contained 4 bases not matched to a gene. The CDR3 consists of 14 residues. The germline V gene has CDR1 MNHNY and CDR2 SVGAGI (reference sequence). The CDR3 DNA sequence: TGTGCCAGCAGCGAGCGGGGGTCCCAAGAGACCCAGTACTTC. It encodes CASSERGSQETQYF.

V and J are TRBV19 and TRBJ2-2; 13 bases match TRBD2. CDR3 length: 17 residues. Germline V lookup: CDR1 LNHDA, CDR2 SQIVND (reference sequence). The trim removed 3 bases at V and 7 bases at J, leaving 8 bases unmatched. The CDR3 loop reads CASSIGLAGAQGGELFF. CDR3 DNA: TGTGCCAGTAGTATCGGACTAGCGGGGGCCCAGGGCGGGGAGCTGTTTTTT.

The chain couples TRBV5-6 to TRBJ2-7; 8 positions match TRBD1. The CDR3 loop spans 14 amino acids. The V and J ends lost 4 bases and 7 bases, in that order; junction bases with no gene match: 10. Germline loops: CDR1 SGHDT, CDR2 YYEEEE. The CDR3 bases are TGTGCCAGCAGCCCTGCTATGGACAGGGTGGAGCAGTACTTC. Encoded protein: CASSPAMDRVEQYF.

The chain recombines TRBV6-6 with TRBJ1-1; 10 bases are shared with TRBD1. The germline V gene encodes CDR1 MNHNY and CDR2 SVGAGI (reference sequence). The V and J ends lost 5 bases and 1 base, in that order; junction bases with no gene match: 1. The length of the CDR3 is 14 residues. The CDR3 protein is CASSGDRGNTEAFF. The DNA of the CDR3 is TGTGCCAGCAGTGGGGACAGGGGGAACACTGAAGCTTTCTTT.

The chain employs TRBV14 and TRBJ2-1; 9 nucleotides line up with TRBD2. There are 16 residues in the CDR3. The germline V gene has CDR1 SGHDN and CDR2 FVKESK. The V and J ends lost 5 bases and 4 bases, in that order; junction bases with no gene match: 9. The CDR3 region has the DNA TGTGCCAGCAGCGGGGCTAGCGGGAATACATACAATGAGCAGTTCTTC. This sequence encodes CASSGASGNTYNEQFF.

The chain combines TRBV19 with TRBJ2-7; no reliable D call. The CDR3 totals 15 residues. Trimming shortened V by 2 bases and J by 7 bases, and 18 bases separated the two germline ends. CDR1 and CDR2 (germline): LNHDA, SQIVND (reference sequence). CDR3 sequence (DNA): TGTGCCAGTAGTATAACGCTCGCTCTTCTACCAGAGCAGTACTTC. This encodes CASSITLALLPEQYF.

The CDR3: CASSLGGLAGGLSNEQFF. CDR3 nucleotide sequence: TGTGCCAGCAGCTTGGGTGGACTAGCGGGGGGGTTAAGCAATGAGCAGTTCTTC. The chain joins TRBV5-4 to TRBJ2-1; the match to TRBD2 covers 15 bases. After removal of 0 bases from V and 6 bases from J, the junction contained 7 bases not matched to a gene. Germline CDR1 reads SGHNT; CDR2 reads YYREEE (reference sequence). This CDR3 comprises 18 residues.

This rearrangement joins TRBV6-5 to TRBJ1-2; D is perhaps TRBD1 (6 bases). Germline CDR1 MNHEY, CDR2 SVGAGI. Trimming stripped 2 bases from V and 4 bases from J, with 17 bases between. This CDR3 is built from 16 residues. The CDR3 protein is CASSYLTAGDPYGYTF. Written as DNA, the CDR3 is TGTGCCAGCAGTTACCTAACGGCAGGGGATCCCTATGGCTACACCTTC.

The V and J genes are TRBV5-1 and TRBJ2-1, with D possibly being TRBD2 (7 bases). The CDR3 is 16 residues long. The germline CDR1 and CDR2 sequences are SGHRS and YFSETQ. V lost 0 bases and J lost 4, with 14 bases in between. The CDR3 is CASSLVEGGDYNEQFF. DNA of the CDR3: TGCGCCAGCAGCTTGGTTGAGGGGGGGGATTACAATGAGCAGTTCTTC.

This rearrangement joins TRBV30 to TRBJ1-1; 7 nucleotides match TRBD1. The germline CDR1 and CDR2 sequences are GTSNPN and SVGIG (reference sequence). The junction had 4 bases not matched to a gene; V was cut back by 4 bases and J by 8 bases. The CDR3 length is 11 residues. CDR3 DNA: TGTGCCTGGACCAGGGGGGCCGAAGCTTTCTTT. It specifies CAWTRGAEAFF.

This clone came up a few times. This sequence joins TRBV6-5 and TRBJ2-1; D is perhaps TRBD2 (5 bases). This CDR3 region has 14 residues. V lost 3 bases and J lost 7, with 13 bases in between. Germline V lookup: CDR1 MNHEY, CDR2 SVGAGI. The CDR3 here is CASSYGERLNEQFF. The CDR3 coding sequence is TGTGCCAGCAGTTATGGAGAGCGGTTGAATGAGCAGTTCTTC.

The chain recombines TRBV15 with TRBJ2-7; TRBD2 matches at 9 bases. Germline V CDR1 and CDR2: LNHNV, YYDKDF (reference sequence). Trimming took 2 bases from V and 5 from J; bases not matched to a gene: 10. The CDR3 is made up of 16 amino acids. CDR3 amino acids: CATSRQSGRFLDEQYF. The CDR3 DNA is TGTGCCACCAGCAGACAGAGCGGGAGGTTTTTGGACGAGCAGTACTTC.

In its sample, this clone was seen once. The J gene is TRBJ1-4, the V gene TRBV7-2; D is perhaps TRBD1 (5 bases). V lost 2 bases and J 4 bases, leaving 11 bases between the germline ends. Germline V lookup: CDR1 SGHTA, CDR2 FQGNSA. CDR3 length equals 15 residues. The CDR3: CASSLLADNNEKLFF. CDR3 nucleotides: TGTGCCAGCAGCTTATTAGCGGACAATAATGAAAAACTGTTTTTT.

The rearrangement joins TRBV6-4 to TRBJ2-6; D possibly corresponds to TRBD1 (5 bases). The CDR3 consists of 16 residues. Germline V gene data show CDR1 as MRHNA and CDR2 as SNTAGT. Deletions cut 5 bases from V and 0 bases from J, with 11 bases between. The CDR3 DNA reads as TGTGCCAGCAGTCGTGGGGCCGGCTCTGGGGCCAACGTCCTGACTTTC. Translation: CASSRGAGSGANVLTF.

This clone appeared a single time. V gene TRBV5-4 combines with J gene TRBJ1-5; D is uncertain. Germline CDR1 and CDR2: SGHNT and YYREEE (reference sequence). Trimming cost V 2 bases and J 0 bases, with 12 bases left between them. The CDR3 is 16 residues long. The DNA of the CDR3 is TGTGCCAGCAGCTTTGGCGGATATAATAGCAATCAGCCCCAGCATTTT. This translates into CASSFGGYNSNQPQHF.

This chain joins TRBV29-1 and TRBJ2-3; D remains unclear. CDR3 length equals 11 residues. Germline CDR1 SQVTM, CDR2 ANQGSEA. Trimming cost V 7 bases and J 4 bases, with 9 bases left between them. This CDR3 is CSETSADTQYF. CDR3 in DNA: TGCAGCGAAACCAGCGCAGATACGCAGTATTTT.

About this clone itself: One end of the junction varies from germline; a read error may be responsible. V is TRBV7-9 and J is TRBJ2-5, with 7 bases that match TRBD1. The CDR3 has 13 residues. CDR1 and CDR2 from the germline V gene are SEHNR and FQNEAQ (reference sequence). The CDR3 reads CSSSADRSKAQYF. CDR3 DNA: TGTTCCAGCAGCGCGGACAGGTCTAAGGCCCAGTACTTC.

The V call is TRBV7-9, the J call TRBJ2-2, with 7 bases fitting TRBD1. V dropped 2 bases and J dropped 3; count of bases not matched to a gene: 6. The CDR3 extends over 16 amino acids. Germline V lookup: CDR1 SEHNR, CDR2 FQNEAQ (reference sequence). CDR3 coding DNA: TGTGCCAGCAGCTTATGGCAGGGGGATGACACCGGGGAGCTGTTTTTT. Protein product: CASSLWQGDDTGELFF.

This chain connects TRBV5-1 to TRBJ2-7; 9 nucleotides match TRBD1. In germline, CDR1 is SGHRS, CDR2 YFSETQ. The CDR3 contains 13 residues. V gave up 4 bases and J gave up 7 bases; unmatched junction bases: 6. The CDR3 loop reads CASSPTGGEEQYF. CDR3 DNA: TGCGCCAGCAGCCCGACAGGGGGGGAAGAGCAGTACTTC.

The J gene is TRBJ1-5, the V gene TRBV6-5; TRBD1 might be the D (5 bases). Germline V CDR1 and CDR2: MNHEY, SVGAGI. CDR3 length: 15 residues. Trimming pared 0 bases from V and 6 bases from J, leaving 12 bases between. CDR3 sequence: CASSYSGGGLQPQHF. The CDR3 coding sequence is TGTGCCAGCAGTTACTCGGGGGGGGGACTTCAGCCCCAGCATTTT.